One sample yielded the 15 T cell receptor beta chains listed below, sequenced in a study of regulatory T cells in long-lasting Graves disease. Arm-PCR of CDR3 regions and iRepertoire HTBI primers were used to build TCR beta libraries. TCRdb independently ran MiXCR on the multiplex PCR reads; one entry per CDR3 protein. The sample has roughly 420,000 distinct CDR3 sequences; 16% are singletons. Regarding time point: newly diagnosed GD, antithyroid drugs for less than 3 months. There was RNA extracted from PBMCs, and the TCR library was made from it. This same sample was also taken into another study, of T cells in Graves' hyperthyroidism and ophthalmopathy.

The sequenced sample was peripheral blood mononuclear cells (PBMCs), obtained at new diagnosis, from a patient treated with antithyroid drugs. These receptors originate from a woman aged 25 to 39 with Graves disease.

The sample holds many counts of this clonotype. The V gene is TRBV27, the J gene TRBJ2-5; 8 bases align to TRBD2. V was pared by 8 bases and J by 3 bases, with 11 bases of the junction left unmatched. Germline V gives CDR1 MNHEY, CDR2 SMNVEV (reference sequence). The CDR3 is 15 residues long. CDR3 in DNA: TGTGCCAGCGGGACTAGGGCGGCCGGAAAAGAGACCCAGTACTTC. It is translated as CASGTRAAGKETQYF.

This clonotype was counted a few times. CDR3 sequence: CASSPQVNVAYNEQFF. The CDR3 DNA is TGTGCCAGCTCACCGCAGGTGAATGTGGCCTACAATGAGCAGTTCTTC. The V and J genes are TRBV18 and TRBJ2-1; D unclear. With 3 bases removed from V and 2 bases from J, the gap between germline ends came to 14 bases. From germline, CDR1 is KGHSH and CDR2 LQKENI. The CDR3 length is 16 residues.

This clonotype was observed many times. The chain has TRBV18 and TRBJ2-1; a weak D match, TRBD1 (5 bases). Trimming removed 2 bases at V and 5 bases at J, with 10 bases between. Germline loops: CDR1 KGHSH, CDR2 LQKENI. CDR3 length equals 14 residues. Written as DNA, the CDR3 is TGTGCCAGCTCACCAAGGGGCTATGACAATGAGCAGTTCTTC. It translates to CASSPRGYDNEQFF.

This clonotype was recorded at least ten times. This chain joins TRBV7-2 and TRBJ2-3; 7 nucleotides align to TRBD1. The CDR3 extends over 13 amino acids. Germline CDR1 SGHTA, CDR2 FQGNSA. V trimming: 6 bases; J trimming: 7 bases; junction bases outside the gene matches: 7. This CDR3 reads CASRRDRSNTQYF. As DNA, the CDR3 is TGTGCCAGCAGACGGGACAGATCAAATACGCAGTATTTT.

This clonotype was detected ten times or more. This sequence joins TRBV5-1 and TRBJ2-2, with D possibly TRBD2 on 5 matching bases. Germline V gives CDR1 SGHRS, CDR2 YFSETQ. The V end lost 0 bases, the J end lost 6 bases, and 15 bases lay between the germline ends. The CDR3 extends over 16 amino acids. CDR3 sequence (DNA): TGCGCCAGCAGCTTGGGGTCTAGCTCTCGGCCCGGGGAGCTGTTTTTT. This gives the protein CASSLGSSSRPGELFF.

At least ten counts were recorded for this clonotype. The V and J genes are TRBV20-1 and TRBJ1-1; 9 bases map to TRBD1. J was trimmed by 6 bases and V by 5 bases; bases with no gene match: 10. CDR3 length: 14 amino acids. Germline CDR1 and CDR2: DFQATT and SNEGSKA (reference sequence). The CDR3 nucleotides are TGCAGTGCTTTAATTTCCGGGACAGGGCCTGAAGCTTTCTTT. Protein product: CSALISGTGPEAFF.

V usage is TRBV19 and J usage is TRBJ2-7, with no clear D. CDR1 LNHDA and CDR2 SQIVND come from the germline V gene (reference sequence). Trimming stripped 1 base from V and 3 bases from J, with 13 bases between. This CDR3 is built from 15 residues. The CDR3 loop reads CASSIGTVGSYEQYF. CDR3 sequence (DNA): TGTGCCAGTAGTATAGGGACCGTGGGTAGCTACGAGCAGTACTTC.

Ten or more counts support this clonotype. The chain links TRBV28 to TRBJ1-1, with 7 nucleotides matching TRBD1. Unmatched junction bases numbered 8, after V lost 9 bases and J lost 1 base. Germline V gene lookup returns CDR1 MDHEN and CDR2 SYDVKM. There are 14 residues in the CDR3. The CDR3 protein is CASTNRQGNTEAFF. Written as DNA, the CDR3 is TGTGCCAGTACAAACCGACAGGGGAACACTGAAGCTTTCTTT. The full variable domain, in which reference TRBV28 and TRBJ1-1 provide the parts outside the CDR3, is DVKVTQSSRYLVKRTGEKVFLECVQDMDHENMFWYRQDPGLGLRLIYFSYDVKMKEKGDIPEGYSVSREKKERFSLILESASTNQTSMYLCASTNRQGNTEAFFGQGTRLTVV.

The chain carries TRBV4-1 and TRBJ2-3, with TRBD2 matching 15 bases. The CDR3 is 18 amino acids. After removal of 3 bases from V and 2 bases from J, the junction contained 6 bases not matched to a gene. Per the germline V gene, CDR1 is MGHRA and CDR2 is YSYEKL. The CDR3 DNA sequence: TGCGCCAGCAGCCAGACCGGGACTAGCGGGGGGTCCACAGATACGCAGTATTTT. Amino acid sequence: CASSQTGTSGGSTDTQYF.

This clonotype came up many times. The rearrangement uses TRBV6-5 and TRBJ1-6; 7 nucleotides align to TRBD1. This CDR3 has 16 amino acids. The V gene end was trimmed by 0 bases and the J gene end by 7 bases; junction bases not matched to a gene: 6. The V gene's germline CDR1 is MNHEY and CDR2 SVGAGI. In nucleotides, the CDR3 is TGTGCCAGCAGTTACTCCTGGGACAGTGGAAATTCACCCCTCCACTTT. Protein product: CASSYSWDSGNSPLHF.

In its sample, this clonotype was seen a few times. A much larger clonotype is one base distant, so this may be a read error. The V and J genes are TRBV14 and TRBJ2-2; D call uncertain. Trimming pared 4 bases from V and 1 base from J, leaving 4 bases between. The CDR3 extends over 13 amino acids. Germline CDR1 and CDR2: SGHDN and FVKESK. Here the CDR3 reads CASSPWNTGELFF. For the CDR3, the DNA is TGTGCCAGCAGCCCATGGAACACCGGGGAGCTGTTTTTT.

The chain uses TRBV29-1 and TRBJ1-5; possible D gene TRBD1, 6 bases. This CDR3 has 13 amino acids. V was cut by 4 bases and J by 1 base, with 8 bases left in between. Per germline, CDR1 SQVTM and CDR2 ANQGSEA. The CDR3, as DNA: TGCAGCGTTGCAGACAGGAGCAATCAGCCCCAGCATTTT. Translating it yields CSVADRSNQPQHF.

The gene calls are TRBV20-1 and TRBJ2-7; weak D call: TRBD1 (6 bases). Trimming removed 3 bases from V and 3 bases from J, with 15 bases in between. Germline V gives CDR1 DFQATT, CDR2 SNEGSKA (reference sequence). The CDR3 consists of 14 residues. Written as DNA, the CDR3 is TGCAGTGCTAGTCCCCAGACAGGTTACTACGAGCAGTACTTC. Protein product: CSASPQTGYYEQYF.

V is TRBV3-1 and J is TRBJ1-6, with TRBD1 matching 9 bases. V shed 2 bases and J 8 bases; nucleotides not matched to a gene: 1. The CDR3 extends over 14 amino acids. CDR1 LGHDT and CDR2 YNNKEL come from the germline V gene (reference sequence). The CDR3 sequence is CASSQRDRDSPLHF. The DNA for the CDR3 is TGTGCCAGCAGCCAACGGGACAGGGATTCACCCCTCCACTTT. The entire variable domain, with the rest obtained from reference TRBV3-1 and TRBJ1-6, is as follows: DTAVSQTPKYLVTQMGNDKSIKCEQNLGHDTMYWYKQDSKKFLKIMFSYNNKELIINETVPNRFSPKSPDKAHLNLHINSLELGDSAVYFCASSQRDRDSPLHFGNGTRLTVT.

This clonotype was recorded many times. The chain joins TRBV20-1 to TRBJ2-2, with D unresolved. Between the trimmed V and J ends, which lost 0 bases and 1 base, there was a span of 12 bases. This CDR3 region has 16 residues. Germline V CDR1 and CDR2: DFQATT, SNEGSKA (reference sequence). CDR3 DNA sequence: TGCAGTGCTAGAGATTGGTCGGGTGGGAACACCGGGGAGCTGTTTTTT. Translation gives CSARDWSGGNTGELFF.